The clone carrying this T cell receptor (beta chain) was picked up a small number of times. Germline-derived CDR1 and CDR2 are MNHEY and SMNVEV (reference sequence). Trimming shortened V by 4 bases and J by 1 base, and 10 bases separated the two germline ends. This CDR3 is 14 amino acids long. TCRdb reprocessed the 5' RACE reads with MiXCR, giving one entry per CDR3 protein. The table includes around 1.7 million distinct CDR3 sequences, about 31% detected once. The data originate from a study of identical twins. This clonotype was obtained from a newborn girl in good health. V is TRBV27 and J is TRBJ1-2; D unclear. Material: cord blood. The chain's CDR3 is CASSSTFYNYGYTF. The CDR3, as DNA: TGTGCCAGCAGTTCGACATTCTATAACTATGGCTACACCTTC.